The clone carrying this T cell receptor beta chain was recorded once. This sample is drawn from a study of T cell responses to AZD1222 COVID-19 vaccine. The ends lost 7 bases at V and 8 bases at J; junction bases unmatched: 10. In germline, CDR1 is SQVTM, CDR2 ANQGSEA. The CDR3 totals 13 residues. Repertoires were generated with immunoSEQ multiplex PCR, while TCRdb's copy carries only in-frame clones and drops some. This sample has around 170,000 clones, with roughly nine tenths found just once. The J gene is TRBJ1-4, the V gene TRBV29-1; TRBD1 agrees at 7 bases. This sequence was found in an adult in good health. The source material was peripheral blood, sampled on day 0 of AZD1222 vaccination. The CDR3 reads CSARGQEGEKLFF. CDR3 DNA: TGCAGCGCCCGAGGACAGGAGGGGGAAAAACTGTTTTTT.